This TCR beta chain is drawn from a study of long-term antiretroviral therapy in people with HIV. Study context: Some samples came about a decade before the 2015 immediate-ART recommendation, and these were the earliest.

A note on this clone: Its specificity is not known.

Survey level was the resolution at which the v3.0 immunoSEQ assay ran. 40,000-50,000 T-cell genomes per sample were the sequencing target. Profiling relied on immunoSEQ multiplex PCR, and the TCRdb table lists in-frame clones only, not all of them. The sample records 25,000 to 35,000 clones, less than 90% being singletons. Study-wide points: Dominating the repertoire at all time points were the clones that expanded before ART. Blood collection from about 2003 to 2017 possibly occurred under older ART regimens.

Trimming stripped 1 base from V and 5 bases from J, with 9 bases between. The CDR3 runs to 12 residues. Per the germline V gene, CDR1 is GTSNPN and CDR2 is SVGIG (reference sequence). The J gene is TRBJ2-7, the V gene TRBV30; perhaps TRBD1 as D (6 bases). The TCR originated in a man aged 50-59 years with HIV. The sequenced sample was unsorted PBMCs, obtained 2 years after starting antiretroviral therapy. CDR3 nucleotides: TGTGCCTGGAGTGAGGGACACAACGAGCAGTACTTC. As protein: CAWSEGHNEQYF.